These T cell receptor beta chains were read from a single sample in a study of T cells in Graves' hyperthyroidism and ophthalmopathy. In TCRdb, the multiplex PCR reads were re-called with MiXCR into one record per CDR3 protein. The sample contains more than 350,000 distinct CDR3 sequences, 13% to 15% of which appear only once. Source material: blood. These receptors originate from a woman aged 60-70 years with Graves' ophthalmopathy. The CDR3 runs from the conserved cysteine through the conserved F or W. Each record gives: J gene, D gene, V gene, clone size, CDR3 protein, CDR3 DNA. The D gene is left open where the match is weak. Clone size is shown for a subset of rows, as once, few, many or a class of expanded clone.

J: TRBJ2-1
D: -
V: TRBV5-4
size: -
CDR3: CASSLYQGVVYNEQFF
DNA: TGTGCCAGCAGCTTGTACCAGGGTGTGGTCTACAATGAGCAGTTCTTC

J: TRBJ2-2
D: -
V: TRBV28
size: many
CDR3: CASSLWTGGELFF
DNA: TGTGCCAGCAGTTTATGGACGGGCGGGGAGCTGTTTTTT

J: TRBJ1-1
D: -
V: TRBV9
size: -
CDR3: CASSATAQNTEAFF
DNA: TGTGCCAGCAGCGCAACCGCCCAGAACACTGAAGCTTTCTTT

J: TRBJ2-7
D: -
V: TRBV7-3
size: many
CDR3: CASSPTGEYEQYF
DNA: TGTGCCAGCAGCCCAACAGGAGAATACGAGCAGTACTTC

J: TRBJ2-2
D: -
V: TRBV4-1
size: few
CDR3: CASSPTGHTNGELFF
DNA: TGCGCCAGCAGCCCCACAGGACATACCAACGGGGAGCTGTTTTTT

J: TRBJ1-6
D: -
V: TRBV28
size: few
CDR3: CASSFLPGLGISGNSPLHF
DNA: TGTGCCAGCAGTTTCTTACCTGGTCTGGGGATCTCTGGGAATTCACCCCTCCACTTT

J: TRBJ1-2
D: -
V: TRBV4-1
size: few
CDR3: CASSQDRQAANTF
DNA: TGCGCCAGCAGCCAAGATCGACAGGCTGCGAATACCTTC

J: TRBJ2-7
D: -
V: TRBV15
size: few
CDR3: CATSRAARGYEQYF
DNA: TGTGCCACCAGCAGAGCGGCTAGAGGCTACGAGCAGTACTTC

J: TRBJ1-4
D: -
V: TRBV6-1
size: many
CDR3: CASSHLARLGGEKLFF
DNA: TGTGCCAGCAGCCACCTGGCTCGGTTGGGGGGTGAAAAACTGTTTTTT

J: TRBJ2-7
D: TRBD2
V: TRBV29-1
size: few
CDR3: CSVELAGSYEQYF
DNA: TGCAGCGTTGAACTAGCGGGCAGCTACGAGCAGTACTTC

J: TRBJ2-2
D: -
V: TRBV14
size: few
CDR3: CASSHWTSGTGELFF
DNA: TGTGCCAGCAGCCATTGGACTTCGGGGACCGGGGAGCTGTTTTTT

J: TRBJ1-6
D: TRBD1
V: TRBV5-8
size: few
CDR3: CASIPSGQGHLPLHF
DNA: TGTGCCAGCATCCCCTCGGGACAGGGGCATCTACCCCTCCACTTT

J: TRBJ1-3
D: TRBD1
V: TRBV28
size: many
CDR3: CASSVLPGGRASGNTIYF
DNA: TGTGCCAGCAGTGTACTGCCAGGGGGCAGGGCATCTGGAAACACCATATATTTT

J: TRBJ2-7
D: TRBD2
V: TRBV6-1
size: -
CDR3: CASSTSLAGNNPYEQYF
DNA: TGTGCCAGCAGTACTAGCCTAGCGGGAAACAACCCCTACGAGCAGTACTTC

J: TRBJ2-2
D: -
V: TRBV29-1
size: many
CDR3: CSVLDWLNTGELFF
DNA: TGCAGCGTCCTCGATTGGTTGAACACCGGGGAGCTGTTTTTT

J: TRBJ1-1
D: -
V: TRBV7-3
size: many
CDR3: CASSLSNRPGEAFF
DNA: TGTGCCAGCAGCTTAAGTAACAGGCCCGGTGAAGCTTTCTTT

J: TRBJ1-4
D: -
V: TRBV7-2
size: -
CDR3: CASSPRGPTNEKLFF
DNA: TGTGCCAGCAGCCCCCGGGGCCCCACTAATGAAAAACTGTTTTTT

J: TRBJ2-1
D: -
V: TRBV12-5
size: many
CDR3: CASGLGSARQRQAPNEQFF
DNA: TGTGCTAGTGGTTTGGGGTCGGCTAGACAGAGACAAGCCCCCAATGAGCAGTTCTTC

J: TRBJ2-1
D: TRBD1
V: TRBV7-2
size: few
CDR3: CASSLRRQGAYNEQFF
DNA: TGTGCCAGCAGCTTAAGAAGGCAGGGGGCCTACAATGAGCAGTTCTTC

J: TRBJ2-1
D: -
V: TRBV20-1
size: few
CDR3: CSAPRALVAGGEQFF
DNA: TGCAGTGCCCCAAGGGCGCTAGTGGCCGGTGGTGAGCAGTTCTTC

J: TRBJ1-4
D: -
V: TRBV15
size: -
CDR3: CATSRNGGNEKLFF
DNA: TGTGCCACCAGCAGAAATGGGGGTAATGAAAAACTGTTTTTT

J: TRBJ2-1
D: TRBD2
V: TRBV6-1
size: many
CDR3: CASSTTSGGYNEQFF
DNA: TGTGCCAGCAGTACGACTAGCGGGGGTTACAATGAGCAGTTCTTC

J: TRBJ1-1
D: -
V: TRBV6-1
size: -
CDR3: CASSEALLVRANTEAFF
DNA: TGTGCCAGCAGTGAGGCCTTACTAGTTCGGGCGAACACTGAAGCTTTCTTT

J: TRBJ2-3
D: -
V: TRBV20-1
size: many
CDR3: CSARDKRTTLWDTQYF
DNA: TGCAGTGCTAGAGATAAGCGGACAACCCTATGGGATACGCAGTATTTT

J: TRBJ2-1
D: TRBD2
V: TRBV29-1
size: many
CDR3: CSVETSGRAREQFF
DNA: TGCAGCGTTGAAACTAGCGGGAGGGCCCGAGAGCAGTTCTTC

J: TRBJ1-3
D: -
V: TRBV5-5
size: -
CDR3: CASSEGGSGNTIYF
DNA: TGTGCCAGCAGCGAAGGGGGTTCTGGAAACACCATATATTTT

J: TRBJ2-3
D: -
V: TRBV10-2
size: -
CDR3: CASSRLLAADTQYF
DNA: TGCGCCAGCAGTAGATTACTAGCTGCAGATACGCAGTATTTT

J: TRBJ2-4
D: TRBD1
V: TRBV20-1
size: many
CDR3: CSARGQGGAKNIQYF
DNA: TGCAGTGCTAGGGGACAGGGGGGAGCCAAAAACATTCAGTACTTC

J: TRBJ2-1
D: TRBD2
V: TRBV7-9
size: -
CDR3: CASSGTSGVHNEQFF
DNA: TGTGCCAGCTCCGGGACTAGCGGGGTCCACAATGAGCAGTTCTTC

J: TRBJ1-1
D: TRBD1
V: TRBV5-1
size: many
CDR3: CASSPDRGERTEAFF
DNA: TGCGCCAGCAGCCCGGACAGGGGGGAACGCACTGAAGCTTTCTTT

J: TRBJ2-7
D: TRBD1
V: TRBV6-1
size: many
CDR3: CASSHRDSSYEQYF
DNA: TGTGCCAGCAGTCACCGGGACAGCTCCTACGAGCAGTACTTC

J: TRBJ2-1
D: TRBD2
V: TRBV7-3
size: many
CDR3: CASSEGNSGGEQFF
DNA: TGTGCCAGCAGCGAAGGAAACTCGGGAGGGGAGCAGTTCTTC

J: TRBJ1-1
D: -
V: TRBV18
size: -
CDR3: CASSPSLGGNTEAFF
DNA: TGTGCCAGCTCACCGTCGCTAGGGGGGAACACTGAAGCTTTCTTT

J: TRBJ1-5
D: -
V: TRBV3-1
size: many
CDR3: CASSQDQDNQPQHF
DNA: TGTGCCAGCAGCCAAGATCAGGACAATCAGCCCCAGCATTTT

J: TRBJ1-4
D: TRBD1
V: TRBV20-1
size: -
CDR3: CSADPGQGGEKLFF
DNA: TGCAGTGCCGACCCGGGACAGGGTGGGGAAAAACTGTTTTTT

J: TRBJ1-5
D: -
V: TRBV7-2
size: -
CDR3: CASSLGTEQPQHF
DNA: TGTGCCAGCAGCTTAGGTACCGAACAGCCCCAGCATTTT

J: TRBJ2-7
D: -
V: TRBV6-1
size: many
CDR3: CASSEAEGGNYEQYF
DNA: TGTGCCAGCAGTGAAGCTGAGGGGGGGAACTACGAGCAGTACTTC

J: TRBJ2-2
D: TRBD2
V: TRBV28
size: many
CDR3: CASKPLLATNTGELFF
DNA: TGTGCCAGCAAGCCCCTACTAGCGACGAACACCGGGGAGCTGTTTTTT

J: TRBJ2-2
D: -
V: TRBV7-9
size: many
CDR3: CASSLPRVGTGELFF
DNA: TGTGCCAGCAGCTTACCCAGGGTCGGCACCGGGGAGCTGTTTTTT

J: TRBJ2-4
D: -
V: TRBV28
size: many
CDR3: CASSARWTKNIQYF
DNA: TGTGCCAGCAGTGCCCGATGGACCAAAAACATTCAGTACTTC

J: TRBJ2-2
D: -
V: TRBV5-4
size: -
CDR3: CASSLDPGNTGELFF
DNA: TGTGCCAGCAGCTTGGACCCAGGAAACACCGGGGAGCTGTTTTTT

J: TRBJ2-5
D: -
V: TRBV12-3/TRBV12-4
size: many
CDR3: CASSPGDNQGRPQYF
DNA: TGTGCCAGCAGTCCAGGGGACAATCAGGGGCGCCCCCAGTACTTC

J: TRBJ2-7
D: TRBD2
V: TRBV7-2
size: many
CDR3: CASSSTSGNYEQYF
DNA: TGTGCCAGCAGCTCGACTAGCGGGAACTACGAGCAGTACTTC

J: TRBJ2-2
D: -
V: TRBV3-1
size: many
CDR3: CASSQDVGRAYTGELFF
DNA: TGTGCCAGCAGCCAAGATGTTGGGCGGGCCTACACCGGGGAGCTGTTTTTT

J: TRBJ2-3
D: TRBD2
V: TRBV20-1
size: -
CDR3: CSASVRAGGWDTQYF
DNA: TGCAGTGCTTCAGTGCGAGCGGGAGGGTGGGATACGCAGTATTTT

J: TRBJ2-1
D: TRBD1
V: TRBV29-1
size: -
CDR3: CSVLGDSYNEQFF
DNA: TGCAGCGTCCTGGGGGACAGCTACAATGAGCAGTTCTTC

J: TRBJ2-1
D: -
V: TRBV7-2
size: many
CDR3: CASSFGPPGGGNEQFF
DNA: TGTGCCAGCAGCTTTGGGCCCCCCGGGGGAGGCAATGAGCAGTTCTTC

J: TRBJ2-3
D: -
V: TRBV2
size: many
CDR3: CASAMLATDTQYF
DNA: TGTGCCAGCGCAATGTTAGCGACAGATACGCAGTATTTT

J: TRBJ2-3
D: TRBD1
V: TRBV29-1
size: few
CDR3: CSVAGGVTDTQYF
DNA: TGCAGCGTTGCAGGGGGCGTCACAGATACGCAGTATTTT

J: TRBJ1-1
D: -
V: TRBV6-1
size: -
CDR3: CASSGEVDTEAFF
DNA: TGTGCCAGCAGTGGAGAAGTGGACACTGAAGCTTTCTTT

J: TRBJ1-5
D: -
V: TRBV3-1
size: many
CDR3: CASSQRGYNQPQHF
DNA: TGTGCCAGCAGCCAAAGGGGGTACAATCAGCCCCAGCATTTT

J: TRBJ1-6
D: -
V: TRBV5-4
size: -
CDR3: CASSLLDSPLHF
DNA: TGTGCCAGCAGCTTGTTGGATTCACCCCTCCACTTT